This T cell receptor (beta chain) was observed in a study of blood T cell repertoires in COVID-19 (dated by TCRdb to 2020 to 2021). For the wider study: The collaborator samples originated in the United States, Italy and Spain and spanned the acute and convalescent phases of COVID-19. The material from the prospective study consisted of cDNA or gDNA derived from T cells, B-cell-depleted T cells, or PBMCs. Deeply sampled blood TCRbeta repertoires from subjects exposed to, actively infected with, or recovered from COVID-19 were included in the dataset. The repertoires were made available in a free public database intended to serve as a resource for research on the immune response to SARS-CoV-2. Samples were obtained from the ongoing ImmuneRACE study (first 160 participants) and from approximately 1,200 subjects provided by 6 global collaborators. A de-identified subject ID, COVID-19 status, age in years and sex were almost always included in the sample metadata. Where available, HLA class I and class II types were obtained from metadata supplied by the sample provider rather than from assay-based typing. On the study overall, not on this receptor specifically: Clinical and demographic metadata were provided uncurated, with the amount varying by source and participant.

Points on this clone: The antigen it binds to is not known. Base qualities are not provided; no much larger clone lies one nucleotide away.

The immunoSEQ Assay, a bias-controlled multiplex PCR, was used to amplify TCRbeta CDR3 regions from genomic DNA. The paper's processing steps were these. Within the assay, amplification of reference gene primers was used to estimate how many nucleated cells each sample contained. To quantify the absolute abundance of each unique TCRbeta CDR3 rearrangement, sequence reads were collapsed and filtered. Productive Simpson clonality was computed per sample as the square root of Simpson's diversity index over productive rearrangements. The table comes from immuneACCESS by way of TCRdb, which keeps in-frame sequences with V and J called. Part of the clones is missing from these tables; in studies checked, under half for an unresolved V gene and the rest for unknown reasons. V, J and clone size derive from that table, while D and trimming were established from the DNA sequence. The sample contains 250,000 to 300,000 clones, around nine tenths of them found a single time. The ten most abundant clones make up over 5% of the sample.

From the cysteine through the phenylalanine, the CDR3 covers 16 amino acids. The only DNA kept is the CDR3, 48 bases in frame from the first base. CDR1 SGHNT and CDR2 YYREEE were looked up in the germline V gene (reference sequence). V is pruned by 3 bases and J by 8 bases, leaving 13 bases of the junction without a gene match. One collaborating source in Seattle enrolled patients while the patients were actively infected and followed the patients over time throughout the course of disease. The collaborating institutions used their own protocols to collect whole blood in K2EDTA tubes. Collaborator samples were shipped for TCRbeta analysis as frozen whole blood, isolated PBMCs, or DNA extracted from either sample type.

Source material: peripheral blood. The V and J genes are TRBV5-4 and TRBJ1-2, and TRBD1 matches 10 of the central bases. This receptor was taken from a woman aged 55-69 years with COVID-19, enrolled during active disease. CDR3 reads: CASSSPTTGGVEGYTF. The DNA sequence is as follows: TGTGCCAGCAGCTCTCCAACGACAGGGGGCGTCGAAGGCTACACCTTC.